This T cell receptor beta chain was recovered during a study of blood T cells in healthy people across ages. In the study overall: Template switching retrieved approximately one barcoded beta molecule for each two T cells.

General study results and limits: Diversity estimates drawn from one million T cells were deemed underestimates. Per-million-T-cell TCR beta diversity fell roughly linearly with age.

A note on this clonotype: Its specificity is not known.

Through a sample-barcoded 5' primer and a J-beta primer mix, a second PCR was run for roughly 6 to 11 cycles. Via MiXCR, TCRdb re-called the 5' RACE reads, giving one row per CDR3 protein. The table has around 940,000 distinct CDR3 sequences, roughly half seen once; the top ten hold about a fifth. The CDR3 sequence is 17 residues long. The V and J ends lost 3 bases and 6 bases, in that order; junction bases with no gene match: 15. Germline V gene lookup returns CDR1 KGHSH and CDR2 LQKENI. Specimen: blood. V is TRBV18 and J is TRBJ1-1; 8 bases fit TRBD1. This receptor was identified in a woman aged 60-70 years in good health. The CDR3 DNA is TGTGCCAGCTCACCGGCGGTGGGACAGGTCGTTTGGGCTGAAGCTTTCTTT. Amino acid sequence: CASSPAVGQVVWAEAFF. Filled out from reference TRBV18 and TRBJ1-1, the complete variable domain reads NAGVMQNPRHLVRRRGQEARLRCSPMKGHSHVYWYRQLPEEGLKFMVYLQKENIIDESGMPKERFSAEFPKEGPSILRIQQVVRGDSAAYFCASSPAVGQVVWAEAFFGQGTRLTVV.